The clone carrying this T cell receptor beta chain showed up just a few times. The target antigen is unknown. The sample comes from a study of CD8+CD57+ T cells in acquired aplastic anemia. Study-level background: Isolated CD4+ and CD8+ cells, once sorted, yielded DNA averaging around 2.9 ug.

V lost 6 bases to trimming and J lost 0 bases, with 14 bases between them. The CDR3 consists of 15 residues. Germline V gene data show CDR1 as MGHDK and CDR2 as SYGVNS. Overall study results and limits: The number of CD8+ CDR3 sequences shared by patients and controls was roughly 31. Statistical testing detected no significant gap in CD8+ Simpson's diversity between patients and controls.

Genomic DNA acted as the template from which TCR beta VDJ combination and CDR3 sequence profiling were carried out. TCRdb reprocessed the reads via MiXCR and lists one record per CDR3 protein. The table lists 250,000 to 350,000 distinct CDR3 sequences, roughly half of them singletons. What was sequenced was sorted CD4+, CD8+, or CD8+CD57+ T cells (not recorded which) from PBMCs. V gene TRBV25-1 combines with J gene TRBJ1-2; no clear D. The sequence was obtained from a human donor with severe aplastic anemia or a healthy control (not recorded which). Here the CDR3 DNA reads TGTGCCAGCAGCTTGGCCGGCACCCCTAACTATGGCTACACCTTC. Translation: CASSLAGTPNYGYTF.